Below, 11 T cell receptor beta chains from the same sample are listed, as sequenced in a study of beta chain features in type 1 diabetes. Reverse transcribing all isolated RNA meant expressed TCRB transcripts were sequenced. Clones were sequenced by immunoSEQ multiplex PCR, and TCRdb holds only the in-frame ones, with some missing. There are approximately 340,000 clones in the sample; around 15% occur only once, and 0.019% lies in the top ten. The sequencing sample was made of naive CD4+ T cells from blood. These receptors were obtained from a woman aged 18 to 35 in good health.

This clone was recorded a few times. This rearrangement joins TRBV10-1 to TRBJ2-7, with 11 positions matching TRBD2. This CDR3 has 12 amino acids. J lost 6 bases, V lost 9 bases, and 4 bases had no gene match. Germline V gives CDR1 WNHNN, CDR2 SYGVQD (reference sequence). CDR3 nucleotide sequence: TGCGCCAGTGGAGGGACTAGCGGCGAGCAGTACTTC. Translated, it gives CASGGTSGEQYF.

This clone was detected a few times. The chain uses TRBV2 and TRBJ2-7; no reliable D call. The CDR3 is made up of 14 amino acids. CDR1 is SNHLY and CDR2 is FYNNEI in the germline V gene. V lost 3 bases and J 0 bases, leaving 9 bases between the germline ends. CDR3: CASSDPTTSYEQYF. The CDR3 DNA sequence: TGTGCCAGCAGTGACCCGACAACCTCCTACGAGCAGTACTTC.

This clone came up a few times. This chain connects TRBV6-5 to TRBJ2-7, with 9 nucleotides matching TRBD1. V trimming: 11 bases; J trimming: 7 bases; junction bases outside the gene matches: 15. The CDR3 extends over 14 amino acids. Per germline, CDR1 MNHEY and CDR2 SVGAGI. The DNA for the CDR3 is TGTGCCGGACGACCCGGGACAGGGACGCAGGAGCAGTACTTC. Protein product: CAGRPGTGTQEQYF.

This clone was seen a handful of times. Other DNA sequences in the same sample also yield this CDR3. CDR3 DNA: TGCGCCAGCAGCTTCGGTAGCACAGATACGCAGTATTTT. Its protein is CASSFGSTDTQYF. The genes are TRBV5-1 and TRBJ2-3; D call uncertain. Germline CDR1 is SGHRS and CDR2 is YFSETQ. Trimming pared 2 bases from V and 0 bases from J, leaving 4 bases between. This CDR3 is 13 amino acids long.

The chain recombines TRBV4-3 with TRBJ2-5; 7 bases match TRBD2. Trimming removed 2 bases from V and 4 bases from J; junction bases left unmatched: 1. The germline V gene has CDR1 LGHNA and CDR2 YSLEER. This CDR3 has 13 amino acids. In DNA form, the CDR3 reads TGCGCCAGCAGCCAATCGGGGGGAGAGACCCAGTACTTC. It codes for CASSQSGGETQYF.

This clone was detected a few times. The chain recombines TRBV6-6 with TRBJ2-3; 9 nucleotides agree with TRBD1. The V gene's germline CDR1 is MNHNY and CDR2 SVGAGI (reference sequence). Trimming removed 6 bases from V and 1 base from J; junction bases left unmatched: 2. This CDR3 has 14 amino acids. The CDR3 here is CASSRTGGTDTQYF. CDR3 DNA sequence: TGTGCCAGCAGCCGGACAGGGGGCACAGATACGCAGTATTTT.

The chain links TRBV10-3 to TRBJ2-2; TRBD2 agrees at 7 bases. The V gene's germline CDR1 is ENHRY and CDR2 SYGVKD. The CDR3 consists of 15 residues. Trimming at V came to 6 bases and at J to 2 bases, leaving 6 bases not matched to a gene. CDR3 sequence: CAISGGRGNTGELFF. The CDR3 bases are TGTGCCATCAGCGGTGGGAGGGGAAACACCGGGGAGCTGTTTTTT.

This clone has just a few counts. The V gene is TRBV14, the J gene TRBJ1-2; D is perhaps TRBD1 (5 bases). Germline CDR1 SGHDN, CDR2 FVKESK. The germline V and J ends were trimmed by 1 base and 4 bases, with 22 bases remaining between them. The length of the CDR3 is 18 residues. This CDR3 reads CASSQVTAKAYPGYGYTF. DNA of the CDR3: TGTGCCAGCAGCCAAGTGACAGCCAAAGCCTATCCCGGCTATGGCTACACCTTC. Variable domain in full (rest from reference TRBV14 and TRBJ1-2): EAGVTQFPSHSVIEKGQTVTLRCDPISGHDNLYWYRRVMGKEIKFLLHFVKESKQDESGMPNNRFLAERTGGTYSTLKVQPAELEDSGVYFCASSQVTAKAYPGYGYTFGSGTRLTVV.

In its sample, this clone was seen a few times. The V call is TRBV11-2, the J call TRBJ1-5; D unresolved. CDR3 length equals 17 residues. Trimming left V 1 base short and J 2 bases short, with 15 bases between. Germline assignment: CDR1 SGHAT and CDR2 FQNNGV. The CDR3, as DNA: TGTGCCAGCAGCTTAGTTTGGCACCCGAGGGGCAATCAGCCCCAGCATTTT. Translated: CASSLVWHPRGNQPQHF.

The rearrangement uses TRBV30 and TRBJ2-3; 13 bases agree with TRBD2. This CDR3 spans 15 amino acids. Germline CDR1 GTSNPN, CDR2 SVGIG (reference sequence). With V trimmed by 5 bases and J by 1 base, 3 bases remained unmatched. CDR3 in DNA: TGTGCCTGGGCCACTAGCGGGGGGGGCACAGATACGCAGTATTTT. Amino acid sequence: CAWATSGGGTDTQYF.

The CDR3 is CASSQDLGEKLFF. CDR3 DNA: TGTGCCAGCAGCCAAGATCTAGGTGAAAAACTGTTTTTT. The V and J genes are TRBV14 and TRBJ1-4; D gene unclear. The V gene's germline CDR1 is SGHDN and CDR2 FVKESK. This CDR3 has 13 residues. Deletions cut 0 bases from V and 7 bases from J, with 6 bases between.